This TCR beta chain was captured by sequencing in a study of blood T cell repertoires in COVID-19. Turning to the study itself: Researchers got acute and convalescent COVID-19 samples from the United States, Italy and Spain. The cDNA or gDNA used as material had been derived from T cells, B-cell-depleted T cells, or PBMCs.

V shed 3 bases and J 6 bases; nucleotides not matched to a gene: 5. CDR3 size: 15 residues. Germline V lookup: CDR1 SGHAT, CDR2 FQDESV (reference sequence). In the study's own analysis: Nucleated cell number was recorded as an estimate derived from reference gene primer amplification. Sequenced by immunoSEQ multiplex PCR; TCRdb stores in-frame clones only, minus some. Clone size and V and J calls were adopted from that table, with D and trimming inferred from the DNA. The sample holds more than 85,000 clones, around 80% seen once. This chain links TRBV11-1 with TRBJ2-2; TRBD2 matches at 9 bases. This TCR derives from a woman older than 75 with active or convalescent COVID-19. Sequencing input: peripheral blood. As DNA, the CDR3 is TGTGCCAGCAGCTTCCAAGCGGGAGGCCCCGGGGAGCTGTTTTTT. It is translated as CASSFQAGGPGELFF.